The source of this T cell receptor (beta chain) is a study of T-cell reconstitution after alpha-beta-depleted transplantation in children. Study-wide results and caveats: High day-60 TCRbeta diversity in some patients came from surviving recipient T cells and thymic progenitors. The study reportedly traced alpha-beta T cells about two months after transplant to several hundred expanded graft clones. One year post-transplant, T-cell counts and diversity were largely derived from T cells produced anew.

Construction of the TCRbeta library involved unique molecular identifiers. TCRdb passed the PCR reads through MiXCR, listing each CDR3 protein once. This table has about 48,000 distinct CDR3 sequences, 5.8% appearing once. This clonotype was detected a few times. What it binds is not known. This CDR3 spans 17 amino acids. The V and J ends lost 6 bases and 4 bases, in that order; junction bases with no gene match: 9. Germline CDR1 reads MNHNY; CDR2 reads SVGAGI (reference sequence). Sample: PBMCs, mostly from graft donor cells, taken 60 days after TCRalphabeta/CD19-depleted stem cell transplant. V usage is TRBV6-6 and J usage is TRBJ2-2; 12 bases are shared with TRBD2. The clonotype was recovered from a female patient between 2 and 15 years old who had a stem cell transplant for aplastic anemia, so the T cells may come from the graft donor. Written as DNA, the CDR3 is TGTGCCAGCAGGTCGACTAGCGGGAGTAAGTCCACCGGGGAGCTGTTTTTT. Protein sequence: CASRSTSGSKSTGELFF.